This TCR beta chain stems from a study of naive and memory T cell subsets. Two oligonucleotides, mixed equimolar, formed the beta constant-region primer covering TRBC1 and TRBC2. Ligated cDNA was amplified by four rounds of PCR with nested alpha and beta constant-region primers and SP2. Ligation attached a single-stranded oligonucleotide with a 12-nucleotide UMI and the SP2 primer to the cDNA 3' end. From the UMI-ligation and nested PCR reads, TCRdb called clonotypes with MiXCR, one entry per CDR3 protein. The repertoire includes some 110,000 distinct CDR3 sequences, roughly 36% of them detected once, and 0.9% sits in the top ten. In its sample, this clonotype was seen a few times. This TCR derives from a human donor in good health. Sequenced sample: central memory CD4+ T cells from blood.

Here the CDR3 reads CASSPSKMGQVYQPQHF. Here the CDR3 DNA reads TGTGCCAGCAGCCCATCCAAGATGGGACAGGTTTATCAGCCCCAGCATTTT. V and J are TRBV7-2 and TRBJ1-5, with 8 bases lining up with TRBD1. The CDR3 runs 17 residues. Trimming cost V 5 bases and J 5 bases; bases outside gene matches: 14. CDR1 and CDR2 from the germline V gene are SGHTA and FQGNSA.